The rows below give T cell receptor beta chains drawn from one sample of a study of CDR3 diversity in severe acne. Each CDR3 protein is one row after TCRdb ran MiXCR on the PCR reads. The repertoire holds about 86,000 distinct CDR3 sequences, with about 54% as singletons. The sequenced material came from blood. The source is a male donor in good health, without acne. CDR3s include the opening cysteine and the closing phenylalanine or tryptophan. The order of the fields is V gene, J gene, D gene, clone size, CDR3 DNA, CDR3 protein. A D gene is named only where the DNA matches it firmly. Only part of the rows carry a size: once, few, many, or a class if the clone is expanded.

TRBV5-1	TRBJ2-6	TRBD1	.	TGCGCCAGCAGCTCCTATCCGGGACAGGGGAAGGCTGGGGCCAACGTCCTGACTTTC	CASSSYPGQGKAGANVLTF
TRBV9	TRBJ2-2	TRBD2	once	TGTGCCAGCAGCGTAGCGGGAGGGCCCGGGGAGCTGTTTTTT	CASSVAGGPGELFF
TRBV5-1	TRBJ1-1	.	few	TGCGCCAGCAGACGGGACATCGAACTATTCGCTTTCTTT	CASRRDIELFAFF
TRBV15	TRBJ1-6	.	.	.	CATSGDAQTDGYTFGSGTLHF
TRBV12-2	TRBJ2-7	.	.	TGTGCAAGTAGAGTTCCGTGTTACGAGCAGTACTTC	CASRVPCYEQYF
TRBV5-1	TRBJ2-7	TRBD2	.	TGCGCCAGCAGCTCAATGTTAGCGGGAGGGCACGAGCAGTACTTC	CASSSMLAGGHEQYF
TRBV12-3/TRBV12-4	TRBJ2-5	.	many	TGTGCCAGCAGTTTTCTAATTAGTCGGGATGGGGCGGAGACCCAGTACTTC	CASSFLISRDGAETQYF
TRBV7-9	TRBJ2-7	.	.	TGTGCCAGCAGAACAGGACCCGAGCAGTACTTC	CASRTGPEQYF
TRBV24-1	TRBJ2-5	TRBD1	many	TGTGCCACCAGTGATCAGGACAGGGCCGAGACCCAGTACTTC	CATSDQDRAETQYF
TRBV6-5	TRBJ1-1	.	.	TGTGCCAGCATCGAGGGGGAGTTGAACACTGAAGCTTTCTTT	CASIEGELNTEAFF
TRBV9	TRBJ2-2	.	many	TGTGCCAGCAGCGTAGCACAGGCGAACACCGGGGAGCTGTTTTTT	CASSVAQANTGELFF
TRBV6-5	TRBJ2-4	TRBD1	few	TGTGCCAGCAGCAAAAGGACAGGGACCAAAAACATTCAGTACTTC	CASSKRTGTKNIQYF
TRBV25-1	TRBJ1-1	.	few	TGTGCCAGCACCCGTACAGCGAACACTGAAGCTTTCTTT	CASTRTANTEAFF
TRBV20-1	TRBJ1-4	.	many	TGCAGTGCTAGAGGGGGTGGTGTAGGTGCAACTAATGAAAAACTGTTTTTT	CSARGGGVGATNEKLFF
TRBV15	TRBJ1-2	.	.	TGTGCCACAAGCAGAGATCCTCAAACAAATGGTTACACCTTC	CATSRDPQTNGYTF
TRBV5-6	TRBJ1-4	TRBD1	few	TGTGCCAGCAGCGATCGACAGGGGGCGAGTGAAAAACTGTTTTTT	CASSDRQGASEKLFF
TRBV7-9	TRBJ2-7	.	.	TGTGCCAGCAGTACAGCCGGGGCCAAGCAGTACTTC	CASSTAGAKQYF
TRBV7-9	TRBJ1-2	.	.	TGTGCCAGCAGCCTCTTTCAAGTGGAGGATGGCTACACCTTC	CASSLFQVEDGYTF
TRBV6-6	TRBJ2-5	.	few	TGTGCCAGCAGTTACAAAAGGGAGACCCAGTACTTC	CASSYKRETQYF
TRBV6-1	TRBJ2-7	.	few	TGTGCCAGCAGCGAACAGGTCTACGAGCAGTACTTC	CASSEQVYEQYF
TRBV6-1	TRBJ1-5	.	.	TGTGCCAGCACCACCCGGATGAGGGGGACTCAGCCCCAGCATTTT	CASTTRMRGTQPQHF
TRBV11-2	TRBJ1-2	.	.	TGTGCCAGCAGCCCACTTCGTGGGGTTAACTATGGCTACACCTTC	CASSPLRGVNYGYTF
TRBV7-3	TRBJ2-2	TRBD2	.	TGTGCCAGCAGCCAAACCTCAAGCGGGAGGGACACCGGGGAGCTGTTTTTT	CASSQTSSGRDTGELFF
TRBV5-6	TRBJ2-1	.	many	TGTGCCAGCAGCTTGGACAGGGACAATGAGCAGTTCTTC	CASSLDRDNEQFF
TRBV2	TRBJ1-3	TRBD1	.	TGTGCCAGCAGGCCAACAGGGGCAGGCGGAAACACCATATATTTT	CASRPTGAGGNTIYF
TRBV24-1	TRBJ2-2	TRBD2	many	TGTGCCACCAGTGACCCCTCACCACTAGCGTCGGGGAGCACCGGGGAGCTGTTTTTT	CATSDPSPLASGSTGELFF
TRBV18	TRBJ1-2	.	many	TGTGCCAGCTCACCTGAACCGGGCCATGGCTACACCTTC	CASSPEPGHGYTF
TRBV19	TRBJ2-6	TRBD1	few	TGTGCCAGTAGTATCCGGGACAGCTACTCTGGGGCCAACGTCCTGACTTTC	CASSIRDSYSGANVLTF
TRBV12-3/TRBV12-4	TRBJ2-2	.	.	TGTGCCAGCAGTGTTTTTGGAAACACCGGGGAGCTGTTTTTT	CASSVFGNTGELFF
TRBV5-4	TRBJ2-5	TRBD2	.	TGTGCCAGCAGCTCCCGGACTAGCGGGACAGAGACCCAGTACTTC	CASSSRTSGTETQYF
TRBV6-5	TRBJ2-7	.	medium-sized	TGTGCCAGCAGCCAGGGTATCGACGAGCAGTACTTC	CASSQGIDEQYF
TRBV28	TRBJ2-1	TRBD1	many	TGTGCCAGCAGTTTACCCGAGACAGGGATGGATGGGAATGAGCAGTTCTTC	CASSLPETGMDGNEQFF
TRBV20-1	TRBJ1-3	.	.	TGCAGTGCTAGAGATCCCCGGGCCGGAAACACCATATATTTT	CSARDPRAGNTIYF
TRBV6-2/TRBV6-3	TRBJ2-7	TRBD2	.	TGTGCCAGCAGTTCCCAGCGGGGGAAGCCTTACGAGCAGTACTTC	CASSSQRGKPYEQYF
TRBV28	TRBJ1-2	.	.	TGTGCCAGCACCGATGGGAGTTCCTACTATGGCTACACCTTC	CASTDGSSYYGYTF
TRBV2	TRBJ1-2	.	.	TGCGCCAGCAGCCGTACCCCGGGGGGCGCAGACTATGGCTACACCTTC	CASSRTPGGADYGYTF
TRBV20-1	TRBJ2-3	TRBD2	once	TGCAGTGCTAGAGATGCTAGCGGGGGGCCCACAGATACGCAGTATTTT	CSARDASGGPTDTQYF
TRBV20-1	TRBJ2-7	.	.	TGCAGCCCGGGCCCCTACGAGCAGTACTTC	CSPGPYEQYF
TRBV5-1	TRBJ2-5	TRBD1	once	TGCGCCAGCGGCCGTACAGGGGGTCAAGAGACCCAGTACTTC	CASGRTGGQETQYF
TRBV6-4	TRBJ1-1	TRBD1	many	TGTGCCAGCAGACCGGGACAGGGAGGACCTGAAGCTTTCTTT	CASRPGQGGPEAFF
TRBV9	TRBJ2-2	.	.	TGTGCCAGCAGCGAGGGGACTGTGAACACCGGGGAGCTGTTTTTT	CASSEGTVNTGELFF
TRBV2	TRBJ1-2	.	.	TGTGCCAGCAGTGGACGGGGTCTGGGTGGCTACACCTTC	CASSGRGLGGYTF